The text below deals with one T cell receptor beta chain. Patients from Seattle were sampled longitudinally, starting during active infection. This sample was included in a study of blood T cell repertoires in COVID-19. Study as a whole: Italy, Spain and the United States were the sources of the convalescent and acute COVID-19 samples. PBMCs, B-cell-depleted T cells, or T cells were the source of the cDNA or gDNA that made up the material.

In the original processing: Estimation of nucleated cell counts was performed using reference gene primer amplification. Data came from immunoSEQ multiplex PCR; TCRdb stores just in-frame clones and leaves some out. V, J and clone size were drawn from that table, and D and trimming were deduced from the DNA. This sample has 70,000 to 90,000 clones; around nine tenths occur once, and the top ten carry about 6.5%. V lost 5 bases and J 5 bases, leaving 12 bases between the germline ends. Germline-derived CDR1 and CDR2 are LGHDT and YNNKEL (reference sequence). CDR3 length equals 14 residues. The sequence was collected from an elderly man with COVID-19, enrolled during active disease. The V gene is TRBV3-1 (or the pseudogene TRBV3-2), the J gene TRBJ2-2; TRBD1 is a possible D gene (6 bases). The material sequenced was peripheral blood. The CDR3 spells CASSFAGTTGELFF. The CDR3, as DNA: TGTGCCAGCAGCTTCGCCGGGACAACCGGGGAGCTGTTTTTT.